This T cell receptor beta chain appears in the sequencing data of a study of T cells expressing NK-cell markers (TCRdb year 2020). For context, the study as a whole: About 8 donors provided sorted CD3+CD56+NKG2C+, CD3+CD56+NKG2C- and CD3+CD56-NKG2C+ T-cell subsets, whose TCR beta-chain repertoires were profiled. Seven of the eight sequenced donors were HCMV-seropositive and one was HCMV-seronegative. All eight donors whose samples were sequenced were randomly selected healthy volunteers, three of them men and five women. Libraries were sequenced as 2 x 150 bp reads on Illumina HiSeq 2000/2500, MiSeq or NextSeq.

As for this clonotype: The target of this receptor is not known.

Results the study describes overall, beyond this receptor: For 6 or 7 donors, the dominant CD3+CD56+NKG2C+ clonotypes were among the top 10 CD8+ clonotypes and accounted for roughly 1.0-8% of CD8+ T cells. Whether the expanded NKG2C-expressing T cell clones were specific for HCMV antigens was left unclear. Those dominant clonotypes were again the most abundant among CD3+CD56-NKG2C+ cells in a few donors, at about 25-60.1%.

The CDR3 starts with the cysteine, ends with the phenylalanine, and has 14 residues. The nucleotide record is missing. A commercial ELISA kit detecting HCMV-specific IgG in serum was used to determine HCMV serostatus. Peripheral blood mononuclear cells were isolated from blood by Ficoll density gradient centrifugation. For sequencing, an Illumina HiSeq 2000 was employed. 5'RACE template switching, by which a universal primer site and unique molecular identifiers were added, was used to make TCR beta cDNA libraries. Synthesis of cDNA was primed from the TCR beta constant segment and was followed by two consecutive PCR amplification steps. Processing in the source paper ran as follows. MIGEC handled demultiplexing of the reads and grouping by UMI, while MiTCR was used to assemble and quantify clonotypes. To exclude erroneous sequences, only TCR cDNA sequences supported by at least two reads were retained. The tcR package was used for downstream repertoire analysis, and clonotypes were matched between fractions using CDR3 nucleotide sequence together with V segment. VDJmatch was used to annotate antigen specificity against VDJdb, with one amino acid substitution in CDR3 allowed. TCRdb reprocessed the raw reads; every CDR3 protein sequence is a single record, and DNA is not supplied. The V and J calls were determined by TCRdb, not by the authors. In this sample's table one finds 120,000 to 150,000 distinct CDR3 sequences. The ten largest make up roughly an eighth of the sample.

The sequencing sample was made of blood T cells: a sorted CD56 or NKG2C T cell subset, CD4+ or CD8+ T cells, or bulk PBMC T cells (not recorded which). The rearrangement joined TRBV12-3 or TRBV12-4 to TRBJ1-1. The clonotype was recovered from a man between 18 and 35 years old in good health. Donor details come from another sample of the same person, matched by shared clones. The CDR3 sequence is CASSLWRADTEAFF.